This TCR beta chain was found in a study of CD8 T cells in ankylosing spondylitis. Notes on this clonotype: The antigen is unknown.

This CDR3 is built from 12 residues. CDR1 is SQVTM, CDR2 ANQGSEA, per germline. Trimming left V 4 bases short and J 1 base short, with 8 bases between. Overall study findings and caveats: Earlier literature documents some of the motif variants in reactive arthritis synovial fluid and blood. Significant enrichment of disease-linked clones was reported in matched ankylosing spondylitis synovial fluid. Blood of patients with ankylosing spondylitis appeared to be characterized by a TCR beta motif of several highly homologous variants.

It was by quantitative 5'-RACE with molecular barcodes that TCR beta libraries were made. TCRdb re-called the 5' RACE reads through MiXCR, storing one row per CDR3 protein. Here the sample spans roughly 120,000 distinct CDR3 sequences, 12% to 15% being singletons. The TCR was taken from a female donor with ankylosing spondylitis or in good health (not recorded which). The sample comprised blood, either unsorted or a sorted T cell fraction (not recorded which). This sequence joins TRBV29-1 and TRBJ2-7; D is unresolved. The CDR3 is CSVGYGSYEQYF. CDR3 nucleotides: TGCAGCGTTGGTTACGGTTCCTACGAGCAGTACTTC.